The present T cell receptor (beta chain) was sequenced within a study of T cell responses to AZD1222 COVID-19 vaccine. Findings and limits, study-wide: A mostly white British donor set with more females was recruited, and clonal diversity was possibly underestimated. Seropositivity was recorded at baseline in only a handful of AZD1222 recipients.

Germline loops: CDR1 MGHRA, CDR2 YSYEKL. This CDR3 comprises 16 residues. V shed 3 bases and J shed 0 bases, with 12 bases lying between them. Method: immunoSEQ multiplex PCR; TCRdb's copy keeps in-frame clones and lacks some. Of 120,000 to 150,000 clones in the sample, around 90% were seen once. In the case of this clone: What it binds is unknown.

The sample in question was peripheral blood, obtained 28 days after the second dose of the MenACWY control vaccine. This clonotype was obtained from an adult who received the MenACWY meningococcal vaccine as a control. This chain links TRBV4-1 with TRBJ1-5; D is undetermined. The CDR3 protein is CASSQQTTASNQPQHF. The CDR3 DNA reads TGCGCCAGCAGCCAGCAGACGACGGCTAGCAATCAGCCCCAGCATTTT.